This TCR beta chain was identified during a study of blood T cell repertoires in COVID-19. In the original workflow: Scientists estimated how many nucleated cells there were by amplifying reference gene primers. Sequenced by immunoSEQ multiplex PCR; TCRdb stores in-frame clones only, minus some. D and trimming come from the DNA, and the V and J calls and clone size come from that table. This table holds 200,000 to 250,000 clones, around 90% found once. This clone showed up just once. V lost 2 bases, J lost 1 base, and 8 bases stayed unmatched. The CDR3 loop spans 17 amino acids. In germline, CDR1 is SNHLY, CDR2 FYNNEI. Before they entered the study, exposed participants had met a COVID-19 case within 2 weeks.

V and J are TRBV2 and TRBJ1-5; 7 bases are a match to TRBD1. Sequencing used PBMCs or T cells enriched from blood (not recorded which). The TCR was taken from a man aged 25 to 40 who had been exposed to COVID-19. The CDR3 region is CASSERGLGVSNQPQHF. The CDR3 DNA follows: TGTGCCAGCAGTGAAAGGGGGCTAGGTGTAAGCAATCAGCCCCAGCATTTT.